Listed below are T cell receptor beta chains from one sample, sequenced in a study of cytomegalovirus exposure and HLA in healthy donors. Produced via immunoSEQ multiplex PCR; TCRdb's table is partial and in-frame only. The sample yields some 42,000 clones, about 50% seen once. Sequencing was carried out using PBMCs. These receptors all stem from a human donor in good health. CDR3s include the opening cysteine and the closing phenylalanine or tryptophan. A D gene is named only where the DNA matches it firmly. The size of a clone is reported for some rows only, either as once, few or many, or as a class for expanded clones.

J gene,D gene,clone size,V gene,CDR3 DNA,CDR3 protein
TRBJ2-7,TRBD2,few,TRBV7-8,TGTGCCAGCAGGGTAGCGGGGACTAGCATCTCTCACGAGCAGTACTTC,CASRVAGTSISHEQYF
TRBJ1-4,TRBD1,.,TRBV6-6,TGTGCCAGCAGGATGGGGACAGGGGGCGCGGTAATTTTT,CASRMGTGGAVIF
TRBJ2-1,TRBD2,.,TRBV6-6,TGTGCCAGCAGCTTTACCGGGACTAAGAACAATGAGCAGTTCTTC,CASSFTGTKNNEQFF
TRBJ1-3,.,.,TRBV7-6,TGTGCCAGCAGCTTAGAGGCCCAGGGAAGAGTGGGAAACACCATATATTTT,CASSLEAQGRVGNTIYF
TRBJ1-2,.,.,TRBV9,TGTGCCAGCAGCTCACGGGGTAGGGAAGCCACTAACTATGGCTACACCTTC,CASSSRGREATNYGYTF
TRBJ2-7,TRBD1,few,TRBV6-5,TGTGCCAGCAATCCTTCGAGGGGACAGGGCTACGAGCAGTACTTC,CASNPSRGQGYEQYF
TRBJ1-1,.,.,TRBV10-3,TGTGCCATCAGTGAGTTAAGTAGTGGTGGAGCTTTCTTT,CAISELSSGGAFF
TRBJ2-5,.,.,TRBV9,TGTGCCAGCAGCGTAGAAGGGGGACCAAGAGAGACCCAGTACTTC,CASSVEGGPRETQYF
TRBJ1-1,TRBD1,.,TRBV7-3,TGTGCCAGCAGCTTATCCGGGACAGAGAACACTGAAGCTTTCTTT,CASSLSGTENTEAFF
TRBJ2-3,TRBD2,.,TRBV6-5,TGTGCCAGCAGACCCCGCGGGGGGCGCTCAGATACGCAGTATTTT,CASRPRGGRSDTQYF
TRBJ1-2,.,.,TRBV5-4,TGTGCCAGCAGCCCTGGGACTATCTATGGCTACACCTTC,CASSPGTIYGYTF
TRBJ1-5,TRBD1,.,TRBV7-2,TGTGCCAGCAGACCTAGGACAGGGGGCAATCAGCCCCAGCATTTT,CASRPRTGGNQPQHF
TRBJ1-2,.,.,TRBV6-5,TGTGCCAGCAGTTACGCCCCTATTGGTGGCTACACCTTC,CASSYAPIGGYTF
TRBJ2-3,TRBD2,.,TRBV7-3,TGTGCCAGCAGCTTAACACGGACTAGCGGGGGGGCGGGGAGTACGCAGTATTTT,CASSLTRTSGGAGSTQYF
TRBJ1-2,TRBD1,once,TRBV30,TGTGCCTGGAGTGGGAGGGGGCGACCCTATGGCTACACCTTC,CAWSGRGRPYGYTF